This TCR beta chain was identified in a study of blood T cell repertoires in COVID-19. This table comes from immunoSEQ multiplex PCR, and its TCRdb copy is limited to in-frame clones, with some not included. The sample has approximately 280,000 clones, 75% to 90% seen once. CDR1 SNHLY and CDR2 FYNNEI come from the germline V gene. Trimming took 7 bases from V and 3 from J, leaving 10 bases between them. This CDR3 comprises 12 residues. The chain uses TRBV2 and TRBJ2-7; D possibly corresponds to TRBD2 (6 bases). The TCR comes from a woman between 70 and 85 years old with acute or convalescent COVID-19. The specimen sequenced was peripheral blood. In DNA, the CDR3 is TGTGCCAGCAAGGGGAGGCTCTACGAGCAGTACTTC. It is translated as CASKGRLYEQYF.